This T cell receptor beta chain was identified during a study of response to subunit inactivated influenza vaccine. Overall study results and limits: There was a suggestion from the authors that each seasonal influenza vaccination recruits few new T cells.

This clonotype was detected many times. Its antigen is unknown. TCRdb used MiXCR to reprocess the RT-PCR reads, holding one entry per CDR3 protein. Altogether around 200,000 distinct CDR3 sequences are present, around 9% being singletons, with the ten largest covering 9.5% to 13%. This CDR3 contains 18 residues. V lost 0 bases and J lost 9; bases outside the gene matches: 12. In germline, CDR1 is SGHRS, CDR2 YFSETQ. The sample consisted of non-naive T cells sorted from PBMCs, taken on the day of vaccination. The source of this sequence is a man aged 45-65 years who received an inactivated influenza vaccine. This chain links TRBV5-1 with TRBJ1-6; 10 bases line up with TRBD1. The CDR3 region has the DNA TGCGCCAGCAGCTTGGGGGCCGGACAGGGGGGTTATGGTTCACCCCTCCACTTT. It is translated as CASSLGAGQGGYGSPLHF.